The 27 T cell receptor beta chains below all came from one sample that was sequenced in a study. TCRdb used MiXCR to reprocess the 5' RACE reads, holding one entry per CDR3 protein. Among 25,000 to 40,000 distinct CDR3 sequences, around a quarter were seen once, and the ten largest hold approximately 4.3%. The specimen was memory CD4+ T cells sorted from blood. The subset was: memory CD4+ T cells, CD4+CD45RO+CD25-. Source of these receptors: a female donor with breast cancer.

Comments on this clonotype: This may be a read error: a much more frequent sequence differs by one nucleotide. The CDR3 protein is CSAVPSGRVDTQYF. The CDR3 bases are TGCAGCGCTGTACCTAGCGGGAGAGTAGATACGCAGTATTTT. The chain is built from TRBV29-1 and TRBJ2-3; the match to TRBD2 covers 10 bases. The germline V gene has CDR1 SQVTM and CDR2 ANQGSEA. The CDR3 contains 14 residues. V was pared by 7 bases and J by 5 bases, with 9 bases of the junction left unmatched.

Notes on this clonotype: Given a much more abundant clone one base away, this may be a read error. The chain is built from TRBV5-1 and TRBJ1-4; D unclear. This CDR3 comprises 13 residues. Germline-derived CDR1 and CDR2 are SGHRS and YFSETQ. CDR3 sequence reads: CASSLVLGGKLLF. The CDR3 nucleotides are TGCGCCAGCAGCTTGGTTCTGGGAGGAAAACTGCTTTTT.

This clonotype has a count of ten or more. The chain uses TRBV9 and TRBJ1-2, with a weak D call TRBD1 (6 bases). Germline V CDR1 and CDR2: SGDLS, YYNGEE. Trimming took 7 bases from V and 3 from J, leaving 13 bases between them. The CDR3 spans 13 residues. CDR3 loop: CASFGGLHYGYTF. CDR3 in DNA: TGTGCCAGCTTCGGGGGGCTCCACTATGGCTACACCTTC.

CDR3 DNA sequence: TGTGCCAGCAGTTTAATCGGACTTAGGACCGAGCAGTACTTC. It yields the protein CASSLIGLRTEQYF. This chain links TRBV27 with TRBJ2-7; weak D call: TRBD2 (5 bases). Germline V gene data show CDR1 as MNHEY and CDR2 as SMNVEV (reference sequence). V lost 2 bases, J lost 6 bases, and 14 bases lay in between. The CDR3 is made up of 14 amino acids.

This clonotype appeared many times. The CDR3 coding sequence is TGCAGTGCTAGAGATGGGAGGGTCACTGGGGCCAACGTCCTGACTTTC. Translation: CSARDGRVTGANVLTF. The chain couples TRBV20-1 to TRBJ2-6; 7 bases are a match to TRBD2. J was trimmed by 2 bases and V by 0 bases; bases with no gene match: 4. CDR1 is DFQATT, CDR2 SNEGSKA, per germline (reference sequence). CDR3 length equals 16 residues.

This clonotype showed up many times. For the CDR3, the DNA is TGCGCCAGCAGCCAACGGGGGGCAGGGGGTGTAGAAAAACTGTTTTTT. Translating gives CASSQRGAGGVEKLFF. This chain joins TRBV4-1 and TRBJ1-4, with 7 bases fitting TRBD1. The V gene end was trimmed by 2 bases and the J gene end by 8 bases; junction bases not matched to a gene: 11. CDR1 is MGHRA and CDR2 is YSYEKL in the germline V gene. The CDR3 runs 16 residues.

In DNA, the CDR3 is TGTGCCAGCCAAGAAACAGGAAAGCAGCCCCAGCATTTT. Protein product: CASQETGKQPQHF. The rearrangement uses TRBV28 and TRBJ1-5; a possible D gene is TRBD1 (5 bases). V was cut by 8 bases and J by 7 bases, with 15 bases left in between. Germline V gene sequence: CDR1 MDHEN, CDR2 SYDVKM. The CDR3 loop spans 13 amino acids.

With regard to this clonotype: In this CDR3 the conserved last residue, phenylalanine or tryptophan, is missing, so a read error is likely. The DNA for the CDR3 is TGTGCCAGCAGCCCCGCGAGGGTTAGCGGGACCTACGAGCAGTACCTC. Translating it yields CASSPARVSGTYEQYL. The rearrangement joins TRBV7-6 to TRBJ2-7; TRBD2 matches 8 bases. V shed 5 bases, J shed 2 bases, and the junction held 11 bases outside the gene matches. The CDR3 covers 16 residues. Germline V gene sequence: CDR1 SGHVS, CDR2 FNYEAQ.

Points on this clonotype: One end of the junction varies from germline; a read error may be responsible. The chain is built from TRBV5-6 and TRBJ1-2; 7 nucleotides align to TRBD1. CDR1 is SGHDT and CDR2 is YYEEEE in the germline V gene. The CDR3 covers 16 residues. The CDR3 sequence: CASRGTASSPNYGCTF. CDR3 in DNA: TGTGCCAGCAGAGGGACAGCCTCTTCGCCTAACTATGGCTGCACCTTC.

The CDR3 DNA is TGTGCCAGCAGCCCCACGGGAAATGAGCAGTTCTTC. Amino acid sequence: CASSPTGNEQFF. J is TRBJ2-1 and V is TRBV7-3; possibly TRBD2 for D (5 bases). The CDR3 extends over 12 amino acids. V lost 5 bases, J lost 7 bases, and 9 bases lay in between. CDR1 is SGHTA and CDR2 is FQGTGA in the germline V gene.

This clonotype occurred many times. The chain uses TRBV20-1 and TRBJ1-5; D call uncertain. Trimming removed 6 bases from V and 2 bases from J, with 14 bases in between. Looked up from germline, CDR1 is DFQATT and CDR2 is SNEGSKA (reference sequence). This CDR3 comprises 14 residues. The CDR3 spells CSAEDKIRNQPQHF. DNA for the CDR3: TGCAGTGCAGAAGACAAAATCCGCAATCAGCCCCAGCATTTT.

This clonotype was found many times. The chain joins TRBV27 to TRBJ2-3; the match to TRBD2 covers 9 bases. Germline V lookup: CDR1 MNHEY, CDR2 SMNVEV (reference sequence). Losses at the gene ends were 10 bases for V and 6 bases for J; bases not matched to a gene: 5. The CDR3 is made up of 12 amino acids. CDR3 in DNA: TGTGCCACCCTAGCGGGAAGGGATACGCAGTATTTT. Translating gives CATLAGRDTQYF.

This clonotype has at least ten counts. The chain joins TRBV4-1 to TRBJ2-1, with D maybe TRBD2 (7 bases). The germline gives CDR1 MGHRA, CDR2 YSYEKL. CDR3 length: 14 residues. Trimming took 8 bases from V and 8 from J, leaving 19 bases between them. CDR3 sequence reads: CASSLGGAVDEQFF. The CDR3 DNA reads as TGCGCCAGCTCCTTAGGGGGGGCGGTGGATGAGCAGTTCTTC.

The chain employs TRBV4-1 and TRBJ2-3; 8 positions agree with TRBD1. V dropped 1 base and J dropped 5; count of bases not matched to a gene: 8. The CDR3 has 16 amino acids. Per germline, CDR1 MGHRA and CDR2 YSYEKL. CDR3: CASSQAPGQGKDTQYF. The CDR3 DNA reads as TGCGCCAGCAGCCAAGCGCCAGGACAGGGCAAAGATACGCAGTATTTT.

This clonotype was observed many times. The V and J genes are TRBV5-1 and TRBJ2-7; D ambiguous. The V and J ends lost 0 bases and 0 bases respectively, with 10 bases between them. CDR1 is SGHRS and CDR2 is YFSETQ in the germline V gene. This CDR3 is built from 15 residues. The CDR3: CASSLEETSSYEQYF. The CDR3 DNA follows: TGCGCCAGCAGCTTGGAGGAGACGAGCTCCTACGAGCAGTACTTC.

A few counts support this clonotype. V gene TRBV6-2 or TRBV6-3 combines with J gene TRBJ2-5; D possibly corresponds to TRBD2 (6 bases). CDR1 and CDR2 from the germline V gene are MNHEY and SVGEGT. The V end was cut by 7 bases, the J end by 4 bases, with 13 bases between. The CDR3 runs to 13 residues. The CDR3 DNA follows: TGTGCCAGCACCCCAGTGGGGGGAGAGACCCAGTACTTC. This translates into CASTPVGGETQYF.

Concerning this clonotype itself: A much larger clone differs from this one at a single base, so this may be a read error. The CDR3 protein is CASSTGDRFDEQYF. The CDR3 bases are TGTGCCAGCAGCACGGGCGACAGGTTCGACGAGCAGTACTTC. V gene TRBV9 combines with J gene TRBJ2-7; D possibly corresponds to TRBD1 (6 bases). The germline CDR1 and CDR2 sequences are SGDLS and YYNGEE. The CDR3 extends over 14 amino acids. V was clipped by 4 bases and J by 5 bases, with 16 bases between them.

This clonotype was found a few times. The J gene is TRBJ1-4, the V gene TRBV27, with 7 positions matching TRBD1. With V trimmed by 6 bases and J by 0 bases, 16 bases remained unmatched. CDR1 is MNHEY, CDR2 SMNVEV, per germline (reference sequence). The CDR3 length is 19 residues. The CDR3: CASSRTLGTVRATNEKLFF. CDR3 bases: TGTGCCAGCAGCCGTACACTCGGGACAGTCCGGGCAACTAATGAAAAACTGTTTTTT.

This clonotype is labeled as medium-sized (0.01 to 0.1%). As DNA, the CDR3 is TGTGCCAGCAGTTTAGGAAATGAGCAGTTCTTC. This sequence encodes CASSLGNEQFF. This chain connects TRBV6-5 to TRBJ2-1; unclear D gene. Germline CDR1 reads MNHEY; CDR2 reads SVGAGI. Trimming took off 4 bases at V and 7 bases at J, with 5 bases between the two ends. The CDR3 consists of 11 residues.

V usage is TRBV4-1 and J usage is TRBJ1-1, with 8 positions matching TRBD1. The germline V gene encodes CDR1 MGHRA and CDR2 YSYEKL. The CDR3 is 17 amino acids. V lost 3 bases to trimming and J lost 1 base; unmatched junction nucleotides: 10. The CDR3 protein is CASSQGTGGGANTEAFF. CDR3 in DNA: TGCGCCAGCAGCCAGGGTACAGGGGGAGGTGCGAACACTGAAGCTTTCTTT.

This clonotype came up many times. V usage is TRBV4-3 and J usage is TRBJ1-5; 7 positions match TRBD1. Germline lookup yields CDR1 LGHNA and CDR2 YSLEER. CDR3 length: 15 residues. Trimming at V came to 3 bases and at J to 1 base, leaving 3 bases not matched to a gene. For the CDR3, the DNA is TGCGCCAGCAGCCAGGGGACAGAGAGCAATCAGCCCCAGCATTTT. Its translation is CASSQGTESNQPQHF.

This clonotype was observed a handful of times. The chain links TRBV6-6 to TRBJ2-3, with 7 nucleotides matching TRBD1. The CDR3 runs 14 residues. J was trimmed by 4 bases and V by 5 bases; bases with no gene match: 6. Looked up from germline, CDR1 is MNHNY and CDR2 is SVGAGI (reference sequence). CDR3 sequence: CASSRRQGADTQYF. The CDR3 DNA follows: TGTGCCAGCAGTCGCCGACAGGGCGCAGATACGCAGTATTTT.

V is TRBV7-9 and J is TRBJ1-4; 9 positions match TRBD1. Germline values: CDR1 SEHNR, CDR2 FQNEAQ (reference sequence). J lost 0 bases, V lost 1 base, and 12 bases had no gene match. This CDR3 region has 20 residues. The CDR3 spells CASSLVAHGTGKATNEKLFF. The CDR3 DNA sequence: TGTGCCAGCAGCTTAGTCGCCCACGGGACAGGGAAAGCAACTAATGAAAAACTGTTTTTT.

For the CDR3, the DNA is TGTGCCAGCAGCCTCCTTAGGACAGGGAACCAAGAGACCCAGTACTTC. It codes for CASSLLRTGNQETQYF. The rearrangement joins TRBV7-9 to TRBJ2-5; TRBD1 matches 8 bases. The V gene end was trimmed by 5 bases and the J gene end by 0 bases; junction bases not matched to a gene: 8. The CDR3 length is 16 residues. The V gene's germline CDR1 is SEHNR and CDR2 FQNEAQ (reference sequence).

This clonotype was counted many times. This rearrangement joins TRBV9 to TRBJ2-3; tentative D call: TRBD2 (6 bases). CDR3 size: 15 residues. With 4 bases removed from V and 3 bases from J, the gap between germline ends came to 15 bases. Looked up from germline, CDR1 is SGDLS and CDR2 is YYNGEE. CDR3 coding DNA: TGTGCCAGCAGCCCCAGAGGAGGGCGAACAGATACGCAGTATTTT. Translated, it gives CASSPRGGRTDTQYF.

This clonotype was counted ten times or more. The V and J genes are TRBV7-9 and TRBJ2-3; 14 bases match TRBD2. CDR1 and CDR2 (germline): SEHNR, FQNEAQ (reference sequence). With V trimmed by 4 bases and J by 4 bases, 4 bases remained unmatched. The CDR3 has 16 amino acids. CDR3 DNA: TGTGCCAGCAGCTGGGGACTAGCGGGAGAGGCAGATACGCAGTATTTT. This sequence encodes CASSWGLAGEADTQYF.

This clonotype has a handful of counts. The CDR3 DNA reads TGTGCCATCAGGGGGGATAGGACAGGGACTTCAGATACGCAGTATTTT. It yields the protein CAIRGDRTGTSDTQYF. V is TRBV10-3 and J is TRBJ2-3; TRBD1 matches at 8 bases. With 6 bases clipped from V and 4 bases from J, the junction kept 12 bases outside the gene matches. The CDR3 spans 16 residues. CDR1 and CDR2 (germline): ENHRY, SYGVKD.